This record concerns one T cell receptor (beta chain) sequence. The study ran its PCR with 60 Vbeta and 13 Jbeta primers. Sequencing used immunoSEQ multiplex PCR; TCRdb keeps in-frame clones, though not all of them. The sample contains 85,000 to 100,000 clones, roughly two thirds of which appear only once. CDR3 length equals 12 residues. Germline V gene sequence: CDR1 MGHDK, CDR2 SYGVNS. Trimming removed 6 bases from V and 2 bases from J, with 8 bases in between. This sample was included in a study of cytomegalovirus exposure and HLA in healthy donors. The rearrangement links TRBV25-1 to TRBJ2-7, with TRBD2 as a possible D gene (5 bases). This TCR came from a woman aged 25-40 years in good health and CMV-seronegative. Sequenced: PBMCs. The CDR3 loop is CASREATYEQYF. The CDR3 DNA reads TGTGCCAGCAGGGAGGCCACCTACGAGCAGTACTTC.